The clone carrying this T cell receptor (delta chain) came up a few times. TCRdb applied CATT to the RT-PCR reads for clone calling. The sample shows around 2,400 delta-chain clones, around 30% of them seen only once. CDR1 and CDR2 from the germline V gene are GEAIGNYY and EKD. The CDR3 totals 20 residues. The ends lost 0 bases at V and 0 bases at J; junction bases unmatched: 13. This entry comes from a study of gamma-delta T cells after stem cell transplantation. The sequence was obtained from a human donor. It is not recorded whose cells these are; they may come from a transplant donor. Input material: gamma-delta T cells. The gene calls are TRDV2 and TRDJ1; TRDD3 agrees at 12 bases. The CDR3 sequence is CACDTLILGDTKMYTDKLIF. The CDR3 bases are TGTGCCTGTGACACCCTAATACTGGGGGATACAAAAATGTACACCGATAAACTCATCTTT.